This TCR beta chain stems from a study of PD-L1 blockade in urothelial cancer (dated by TCRdb to about 2017). Notes on the research overall: Every patient began therapy in about 2014 and was given atezolizumab 1,200 mg intravenously every 3 weeks. About 90% of the roughly 30 patients were males with bladder-origin urothelial cancer, and about 65% of the roughly 30 reported a prior smoking history. Durable clinical benefit was achieved by nine patients but not by the remaining 20. An ECOG performance status of 0 or 1 was recorded for the patients, and 0 to 3 prior chemotherapy regimens had been received by the patients. Progression-free survival longer than 6 months counted as durable clinical benefit, and TCR features were additionally tested against both progression-free and overall survival. In the same patients, pretreatment tumors underwent whole exome sequencing and RNA sequencing in addition to TCR sequencing. Blood samples were analyzed 3 weeks after the start of treatment (second dose) and 6 weeks after the start of treatment. A median of about 140,000 T cells and 83,000 or so unique TCRs was obtained from blood samples, and a median clonality of approximately 0.08 was observed. Pretreatment tumor samples, along with matched peripheral blood serially collected before and after atezolizumab treatment, were subjected to TCR sequencing. Around 29 patients had pretreatment blood TCR-seq, some 25 had at least one posttreatment blood collection, and some 25 had tumor TCR-seq. The study, an exploratory multi-omic analysis, examined somatic, immune and clinical correlates of response to PD-L1 blockade with atezolizumab in urothelial cancer.

This clone was picked up a small number of times. It has no known antigen specificity. Base quality data are lacking; no much larger clone is found one base away. The full study reports these points: A pretreatment peripheral blood TCR clonality below the median was linked to improved progression-free and overall survival. Among patients with durable benefit, tumor-associated TCR clones showed greater expansion in peripheral blood 3 weeks after treatment started (n ≈ 20, p = 0.022). Because the sample size was small (n of about 29) and many of the analyses were exploratory, the results are meant to be hypothesis-generating.

To estimate absolute template abundance from read counts, synthetic TCR analog templates were spiked into each PCR. TCRbeta CDR3 regions were amplified from genomic DNA with bias-controlled V and J gene primers using the immunoSEQ assay. Rearranged TCRbeta segments were sequenced at approximately 20X coverage. The study's processing was this. Clustering was used to correct sequencing errors, and CDR3s were annotated against IMGT so that V, D and J genes could be assigned. Downstream analyses used only productive TCRbeta rearrangements and left out out-of-frame or stop-codon sequences. To compute clonality, Shannon entropy was normalized by the log of the number of unique productive sequences and then subtracted from one. Clones differing between time points or between blood and tumor were identified by Fisher's exact test with Benjamini-Hochberg correction at adjusted p below 0.01. The table comes from immuneACCESS by way of TCRdb, which keeps in-frame sequences with V and J called. Part of the clones is missing from these tables; in studies checked, under half for an unresolved V gene and the rest for unknown reasons. V and J calls and clone size are given by that table; D and trimming were obtained from the DNA. The sample yields tens of thousands of clones; roughly 79% were counted once. The leading ten clones occupy approximately 5.1% of the sample.

The sample's time point, from its label and the paper: pretreatment peripheral blood. The cohort included 25 to 30 patients with locally advanced or metastatic urothelial carcinoma who were treated at Memorial Sloan Kettering on a trial protocol. Peripheral blood mononuclear cells were collected from each patient pretreatment and during treatment, giving between 1 and 8 total time points per patient. The Qiagen DNeasy Blood extraction kit was used to purify genomic DNA from total PBMCs and from tumor samples. PBMCs were collected pretreatment and during treatment, and were isolated and stored as previously described. The specimen comprised PBMCs, sampled around atezolizumab (anti-PD-L1) treatment. This TCR was sampled from a man between 65 and 79 years old with urothelial cancer.

The CDR3: CASSEQGSWGYTF. The DNA sequence is TGTGCCAGTAGTGAGCAGGGATCGTGGGGCTACACCTTC. Recombination joined TRBV19 with TRBJ1-2; the D gene is perhaps TRBD1, on 5 matching bases. The trim is 5 bases for V and 8 bases for J, with a gap of 15 bases between the germline ends. The CDR1 and CDR2 encoded by the germline V gene (reference sequence) are LNHDA and SQIVND. The CDR3 starts with the cysteine, ends with the phenylalanine, and has 13 residues. Only the CDR3 DNA is retained, 39 bases long and in frame from the first base.